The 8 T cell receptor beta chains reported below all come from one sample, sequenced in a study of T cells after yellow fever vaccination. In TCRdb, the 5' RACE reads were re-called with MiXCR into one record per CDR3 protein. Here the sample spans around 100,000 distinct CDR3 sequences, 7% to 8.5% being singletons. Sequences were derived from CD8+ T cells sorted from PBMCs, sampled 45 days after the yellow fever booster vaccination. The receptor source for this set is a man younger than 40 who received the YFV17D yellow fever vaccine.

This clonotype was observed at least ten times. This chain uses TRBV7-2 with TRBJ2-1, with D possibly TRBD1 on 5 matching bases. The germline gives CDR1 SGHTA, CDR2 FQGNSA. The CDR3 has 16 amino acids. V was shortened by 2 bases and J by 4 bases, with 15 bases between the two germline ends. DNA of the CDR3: TGTGCCAGCAGCTTATGGGCCAGGGAACCATACAATGAGCAGTTCTTC. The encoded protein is CASSLWAREPYNEQFF.

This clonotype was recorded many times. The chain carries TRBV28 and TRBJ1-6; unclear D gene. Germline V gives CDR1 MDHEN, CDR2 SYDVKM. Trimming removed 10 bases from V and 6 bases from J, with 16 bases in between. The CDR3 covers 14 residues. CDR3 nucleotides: TGTGCCATTACGGTGGGTCGGCTTAATTCACCCCTCCACTTT. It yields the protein CAITVGRLNSPLHF.

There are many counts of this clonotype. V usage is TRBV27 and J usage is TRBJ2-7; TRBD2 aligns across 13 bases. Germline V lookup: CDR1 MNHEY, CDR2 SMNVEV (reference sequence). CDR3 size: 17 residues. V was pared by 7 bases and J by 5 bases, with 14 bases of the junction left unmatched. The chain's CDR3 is CASTSSGLAGVFHEQYF. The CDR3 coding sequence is TGTGCCAGCACTAGCAGCGGACTAGCGGGAGTCTTCCACGAGCAGTACTTC.

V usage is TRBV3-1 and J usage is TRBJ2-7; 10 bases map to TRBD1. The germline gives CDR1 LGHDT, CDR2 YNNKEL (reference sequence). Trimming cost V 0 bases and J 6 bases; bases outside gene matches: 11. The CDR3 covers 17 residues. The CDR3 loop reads CASSQDRDRGFYGEQYF. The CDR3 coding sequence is TGTGCCAGCAGCCAAGACCGGGACAGGGGATTTTATGGCGAGCAGTACTTC.

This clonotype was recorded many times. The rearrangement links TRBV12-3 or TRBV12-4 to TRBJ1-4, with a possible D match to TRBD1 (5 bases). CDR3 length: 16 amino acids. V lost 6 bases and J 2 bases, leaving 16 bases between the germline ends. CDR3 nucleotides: TGTGCCAGCAGCCCCCTTACCAGGGTTACTAATGAAAAACTGTTTTTT. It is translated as CASSPLTRVTNEKLFF.

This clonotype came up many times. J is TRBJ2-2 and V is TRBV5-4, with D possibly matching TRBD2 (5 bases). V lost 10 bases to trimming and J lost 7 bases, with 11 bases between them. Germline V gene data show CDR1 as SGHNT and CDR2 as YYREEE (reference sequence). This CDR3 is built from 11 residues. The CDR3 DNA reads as TGTGCCTCAGGACTCGGCGGGGAGCTGTTTTTT. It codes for CASGLGGELFF. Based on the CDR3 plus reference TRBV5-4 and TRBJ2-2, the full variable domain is ETGVTQSPTHLIKTRGQQVTLRCSSQSGHNTVSWYQQALGQGPQFIFQYYREEENGRGNFPPRFSGLQFPNYSSELNVNALELDDSALYLCASGLGGELFFGEGSRLTVL.

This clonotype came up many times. CDR3 protein: CASKPGTPNLYEQYF. The DNA of the CDR3 is TGCGCCAGCAAACCCGGGACCCCGAACCTTTACGAGCAGTACTTC. The chain joins TRBV10-1 to TRBJ2-7; D is perhaps TRBD1 or TRBD2 (5 bases each). V was shortened by 7 bases and J by 4 bases, with 20 bases between the two germline ends. This CDR3 spans 15 amino acids. In germline, CDR1 is WNHNN, CDR2 SYGVQD (reference sequence).

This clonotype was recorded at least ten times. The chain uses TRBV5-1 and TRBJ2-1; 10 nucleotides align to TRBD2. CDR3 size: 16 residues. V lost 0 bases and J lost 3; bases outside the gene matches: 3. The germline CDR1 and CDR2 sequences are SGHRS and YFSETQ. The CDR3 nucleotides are TGCGCCAGCAGCTTGGAAACTAGCGGGATCTACAATGAGCAGTTCTTC. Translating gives CASSLETSGIYNEQFF.